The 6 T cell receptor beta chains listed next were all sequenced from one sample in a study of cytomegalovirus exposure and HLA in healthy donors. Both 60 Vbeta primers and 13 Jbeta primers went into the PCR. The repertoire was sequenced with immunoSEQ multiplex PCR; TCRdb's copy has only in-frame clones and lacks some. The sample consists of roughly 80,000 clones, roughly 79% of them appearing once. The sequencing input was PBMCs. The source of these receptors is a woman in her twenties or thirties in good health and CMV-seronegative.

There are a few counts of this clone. CDR3 coding DNA: TGCAGCGTTGTCGGGAGGAGTTTCGAGCAGTACTTC. Protein sequence: CSVVGRSFEQYF. The genes are TRBV29-1 and TRBJ2-7; 7 nucleotides align to TRBD2. From germline, CDR1 is SQVTM and CDR2 ANQGSEA. V was pared by 4 bases and J by 6 bases, with 6 bases of the junction left unmatched. The CDR3 sequence is 12 residues long.

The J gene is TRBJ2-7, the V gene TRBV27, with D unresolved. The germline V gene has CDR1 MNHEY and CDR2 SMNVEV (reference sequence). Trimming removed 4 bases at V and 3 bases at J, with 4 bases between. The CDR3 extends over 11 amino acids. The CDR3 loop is CASSSHYEQYF. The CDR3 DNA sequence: TGTGCCAGCAGTTCCCACTACGAGCAGTACTTC.

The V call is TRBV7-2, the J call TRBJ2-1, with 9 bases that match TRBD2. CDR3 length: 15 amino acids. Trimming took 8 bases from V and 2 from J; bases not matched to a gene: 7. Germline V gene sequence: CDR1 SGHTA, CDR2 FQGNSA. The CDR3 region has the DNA TGTGCCAGCGGTAAGACTAGCGGACCCTACAATGAGCAGTTCTTC. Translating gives CASGKTSGPYNEQFF.

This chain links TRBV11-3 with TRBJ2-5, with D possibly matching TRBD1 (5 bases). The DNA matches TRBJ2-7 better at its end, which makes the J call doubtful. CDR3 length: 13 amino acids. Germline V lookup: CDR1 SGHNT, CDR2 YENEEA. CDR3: CASSLRGEYEQYF. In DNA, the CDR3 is TGTGCCAGCAGCTTAAGGGGCGAATACGAGCAGTACTTC.

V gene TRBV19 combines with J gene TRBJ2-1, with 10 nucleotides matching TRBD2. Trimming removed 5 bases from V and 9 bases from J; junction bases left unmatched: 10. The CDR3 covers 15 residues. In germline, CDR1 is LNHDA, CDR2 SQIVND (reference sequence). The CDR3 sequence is CASSSLAGVYGEQFF. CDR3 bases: TGTGCCAGTAGTTCCCTAGCGGGAGTTTATGGTGAGCAGTTCTTC.

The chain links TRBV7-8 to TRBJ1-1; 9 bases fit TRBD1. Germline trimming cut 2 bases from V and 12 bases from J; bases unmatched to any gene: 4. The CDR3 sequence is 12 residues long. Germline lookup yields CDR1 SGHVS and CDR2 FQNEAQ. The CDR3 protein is CASSLRDRETFF. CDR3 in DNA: TGTGCCAGCAGCTTAAGGGACAGGGAAACTTTCTTT.